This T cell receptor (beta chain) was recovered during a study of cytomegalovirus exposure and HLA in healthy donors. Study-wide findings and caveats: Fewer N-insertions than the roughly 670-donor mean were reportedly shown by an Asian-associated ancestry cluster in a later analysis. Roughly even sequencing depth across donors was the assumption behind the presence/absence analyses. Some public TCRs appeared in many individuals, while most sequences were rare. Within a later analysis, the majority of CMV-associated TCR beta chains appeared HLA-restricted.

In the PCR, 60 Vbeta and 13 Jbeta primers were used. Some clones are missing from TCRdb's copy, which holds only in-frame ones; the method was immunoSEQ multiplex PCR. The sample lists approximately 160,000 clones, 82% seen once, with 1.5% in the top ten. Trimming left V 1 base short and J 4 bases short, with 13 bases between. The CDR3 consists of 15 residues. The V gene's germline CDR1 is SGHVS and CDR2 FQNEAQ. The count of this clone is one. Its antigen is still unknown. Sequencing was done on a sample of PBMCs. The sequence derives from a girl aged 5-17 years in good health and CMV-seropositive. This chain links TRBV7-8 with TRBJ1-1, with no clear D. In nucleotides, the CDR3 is TGTGCCAGCAGCTTAGGACGAGGCGGGGTCACTGAAGCTTTCTTT. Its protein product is CASSLGRGGVTEAFF.